This T cell receptor beta chain appears in the sequencing data of a study of control samples from healthy donors and cancer patients. The protocol was immunoSEQ multiplex PCR, while the TCRdb copy is restricted to in-frame clones and leaves out a portion. Its table records approximately 190,000 clones. The length of the CDR3 is 15 residues. V was clipped by 0 bases and J by 1 base, with 9 bases between them. Germline V gene lookup returns CDR1 MNHEY and CDR2 SVGAGI. This TCR came from a woman aged 25 to 39 in good health. V and J are TRBV6-5 and TRBJ1-1; D is undetermined. The sample consisted of blood. The CDR3 DNA follows: TGTGCCAGCAGTTACTCCCGACGAGAGAACACTGAAGCTTTCTTT. Protein: CASSYSRRENTEAFF.